This TCR beta chain came from a study of T-cell memory formation after mild COVID-19. Regarding the study as a whole: There were some responding clones in pre-infection memory, which suggested that cross-reactive memory had joined. From day 15 to 85, contracting clones were balanced between CD4 and CD8, whereas later expanders leaned toward CD4+.

As to this clonotype: The antigen is unknown.

Trimming left V 5 bases short and J 7 bases short, with 11 bases between. CDR1 and CDR2 from the germline V gene are SGHTA and FQGNSA. The CDR3 has 12 amino acids. Amplification by 5'RACE using constant-segment primers produced TCR alpha and TCR beta cDNA libraries that carried sample barcodes and UMIs. TCRdb re-called the 5' RACE reads with MiXCR, one entry per CDR3 protein. The sample consists of more than 150,000 distinct CDR3 sequences, under 14% of them appearing once. The sequence was obtained from a man between 18 and 29 years old who had mild COVID-19 (a few samples of this study predate the infection). Cell type and time point are not known. The J gene is TRBJ2-5, the V gene TRBV7-2; the D gene is possibly TRBD1 (6 bases). Material for sequencing was PBMCs or a T cell subset sorted from them (not recorded which). CDR3 in DNA: TGTGCCAGCAGCCAGGACAGAACGACCCAGTACTTC. Protein: CASSQDRTTQYF.